This T cell receptor (beta chain) was found in a study of T cell repertoires and HLA-DP antigens. Study details: Versus self, one alloantigen differed at one groove amino acid, the other at about eleven. The donors, ranging 18-to-29 to 60-to-69 years, included a couple of males and one female.

Untouched CD4+ T cells were bead-isolated from PBMC at around 98% purity. Regarding this clone: Antigen unknown.

Sequencing was performed with immunoSEQ multiplex PCR; in TCRdb, only in-frame clones are kept and a portion is missing. The sample carries about 110,000 clones, 90% to 95% recorded once. The CDR3 loop spans 14 amino acids. Germline V gene lookup returns CDR1 SGHTA and CDR2 FQGNSA. V was shortened by 3 bases and J by 0 bases, with 8 bases between the two germline ends. V usage is TRBV7-2 and J usage is TRBJ1-1; the D gene is possibly TRBD1 (6 bases). The TCR was taken from a young woman in good health and CMV-seronegative. The sample consisted of CD4+ T cells from PBMCs. CDR3 loop: CASSFQGMNTEAFF. The DNA for the CDR3 is TGTGCCAGCAGCTTCCAGGGGATGAACACTGAAGCTTTCTTT.